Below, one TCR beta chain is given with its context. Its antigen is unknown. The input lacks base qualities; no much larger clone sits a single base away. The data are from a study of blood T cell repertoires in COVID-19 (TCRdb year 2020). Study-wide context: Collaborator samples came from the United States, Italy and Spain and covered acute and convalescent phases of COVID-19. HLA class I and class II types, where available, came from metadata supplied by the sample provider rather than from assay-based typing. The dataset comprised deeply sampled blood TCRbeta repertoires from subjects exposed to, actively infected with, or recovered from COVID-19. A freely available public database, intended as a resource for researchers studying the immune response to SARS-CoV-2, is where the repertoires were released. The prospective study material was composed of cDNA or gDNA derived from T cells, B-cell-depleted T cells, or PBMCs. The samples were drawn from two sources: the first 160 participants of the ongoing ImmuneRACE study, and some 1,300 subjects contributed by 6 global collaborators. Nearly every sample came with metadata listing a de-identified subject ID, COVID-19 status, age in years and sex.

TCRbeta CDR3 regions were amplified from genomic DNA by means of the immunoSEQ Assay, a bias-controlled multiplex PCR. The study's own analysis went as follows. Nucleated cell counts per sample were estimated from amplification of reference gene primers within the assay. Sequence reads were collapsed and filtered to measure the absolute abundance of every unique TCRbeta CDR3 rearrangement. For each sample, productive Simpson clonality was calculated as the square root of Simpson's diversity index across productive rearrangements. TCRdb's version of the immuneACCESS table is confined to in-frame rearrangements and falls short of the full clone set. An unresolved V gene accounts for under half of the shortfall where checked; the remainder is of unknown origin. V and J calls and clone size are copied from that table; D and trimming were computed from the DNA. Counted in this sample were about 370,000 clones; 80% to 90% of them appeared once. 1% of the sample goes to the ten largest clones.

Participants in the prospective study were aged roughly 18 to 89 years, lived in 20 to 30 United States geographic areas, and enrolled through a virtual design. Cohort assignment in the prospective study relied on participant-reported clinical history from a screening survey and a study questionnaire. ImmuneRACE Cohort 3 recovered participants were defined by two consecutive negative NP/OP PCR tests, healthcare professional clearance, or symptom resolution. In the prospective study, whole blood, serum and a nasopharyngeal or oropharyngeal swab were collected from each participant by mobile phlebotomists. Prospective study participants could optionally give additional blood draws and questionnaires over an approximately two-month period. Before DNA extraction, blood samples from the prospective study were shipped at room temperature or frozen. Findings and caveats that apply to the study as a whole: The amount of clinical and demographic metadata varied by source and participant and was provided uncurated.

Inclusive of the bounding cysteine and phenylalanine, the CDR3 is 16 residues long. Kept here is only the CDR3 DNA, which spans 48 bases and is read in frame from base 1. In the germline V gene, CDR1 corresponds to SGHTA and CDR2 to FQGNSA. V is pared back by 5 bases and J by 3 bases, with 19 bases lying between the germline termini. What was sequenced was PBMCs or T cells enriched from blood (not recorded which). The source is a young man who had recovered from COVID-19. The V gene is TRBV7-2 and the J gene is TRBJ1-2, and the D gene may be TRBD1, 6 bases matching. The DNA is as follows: TGTGCCAGCAGCCAAGCAGGAACAGGGACATACTATGGCTACACCTTC. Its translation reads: CASSQAGTGTYYGYTF.